Sequencing of this TCR beta chain was carried out in a study of T cell repertoires in cytomegalovirus infection. TCRdb reprocessed the reads with MiXCR, giving one entry per CDR3 protein. The sample consists of about 830,000 distinct CDR3 sequences, less than 35% of them appearing once. Deletions cut 9 bases from V and 2 bases from J, with 12 bases between. Germline V CDR1 and CDR2: LNHDA, SQIVND (reference sequence). The CDR3 has 13 residues. Study findings and constraints: Based on cumulative public TCR beta family frequency, carriers of CMV plus the relevant HLA were identified. Dominating the ex vivo response were TCR beta clonotypes that were CMV-specific and HLA-C-restricted.

On this clonotype itself: Its antigen is unknown.

V gene TRBV19 combines with J gene TRBJ2-3, with a possible D match to TRBD1 (6 bases). The sequence was obtained from a human donor in good health (CMV status not recorded). Some clones in this sample may be carry-over from other donors' samples. Sequencing used cultured CD8+ T cells from PBMCs, obtained from culture after CMV antigen stimulation. CDR3 protein: CARNRVDTDTQYF. The CDR3 DNA follows: TGTGCCAGGAACAGGGTGGACACAGATACGCAGTATTTT.